The 14 T cell receptor beta chains listed next were all sequenced from one sample in a study of shared clonotypes between healthy human individuals (dated by TCRdb to about 2020). Libraries were built with the immunoSEQ multiplex PCR assay. TCRdb provides this immuneACCESS table in a form limited to in-frame rearrangements. Some clones are lacking; in checked studies, under half of them reflect an unresolved V gene, and why the rest are absent is not known. Across this sample there are fewer than 3 million clones, with around 93% seen only once. Around 0.38% of the sample goes to the ten largest clones. The sample consisted of naive CD4+ T cells from PBMCs. Interpreted using the paper, the cell subset or site label stands for: CD45RA+ positively selected. The receptors here all came from a man younger than 35 in good health. Some clones in this sample may be carry-over from other donors' samples.

This clone was counted a few times. Other DNA sequences in this specimen translate into the identical CDR3. The V and J genes are TRBV7-3 and TRBJ2-4, with 8 positions matching TRBD1. From germline, CDR1 is SGHTA and CDR2 FQGTGA. The CDR3 has 13 amino acids. Trimming took 5 bases from V and 5 from J; bases not matched to a gene: 2. CDR3 amino acids: CASSLDRENIQYF. The DNA for the CDR3 is TGTGCCAGCAGCCTGGACAGGGAAAACATTCAGTACTTC.

The chain employs TRBV19 and TRBJ1-5; D is ambiguous. The CDR3 contains 14 residues. Germline V gene sequence: CDR1 LNHDA, CDR2 SQIVND (reference sequence). With 11 bases removed from V and 7 bases from J, the gap between germline ends came to 21 bases. The CDR3 here is CAAGINQVYQPQHF. Written as DNA, the CDR3 is TGTGCCGCAGGTATTAACCAGGTATACCAGCCCCAGCATTTT.

The rearrangement joins TRBV6-6 to TRBJ1-4; TRBD1 aligns across 7 bases. V was pared by 7 bases and J by 8 bases, with 4 bases of the junction left unmatched. Germline V gene lookup returns CDR1 MNHNY and CDR2 SVGAGI (reference sequence). The CDR3 covers 12 residues. This CDR3 reads CASTDREEKLFF. For the CDR3, the DNA is TGTGCCAGCACCGACAGGGAAGAAAAACTGTTTTTT.

The rearrangement uses TRBV18 and TRBJ1-2; D is possibly TRBD1 (6 bases). V was clipped by 3 bases and J by 3 bases, with 17 bases between them. The CDR3 length is 16 residues. Germline values: CDR1 KGHSH, CDR2 LQKENI. CDR3 in DNA: TGTGCCAGCTCACCCCTCAGGGGCGAAATAGACTATGGCTACACCTTC. Residues: CASSPLRGEIDYGYTF.

CDR3 in amino acids: CASSSPGGSRVQPQHF. The CDR3 DNA reads TGTGCCAGCAGTTCCCCTGGAGGCTCGAGGGTTCAGCCCCAGCATTTT. The chain combines TRBV6-5 with TRBJ1-5; the D is unclear. This CDR3 region has 16 residues. CDR1 is MNHEY, CDR2 SVGAGI, per germline. V lost 4 bases, J lost 6 bases, and 19 bases lay in between.

The chain has TRBV7-9 and TRBJ1-6; TRBD1 is a possible D gene (6 bases). CDR1 is SEHNR, CDR2 FQNEAQ, per germline (reference sequence). The CDR3 loop spans 15 amino acids. Trimming shortened V by 8 bases and J by 2 bases, and 13 bases separated the two germline ends. Written as DNA, the CDR3 is TGTGCCAGCGTAGGAGGGGGAGCCTATAATTCACCCCTCCACTTT. It translates to CASVGGGAYNSPLHF.

This clone came up a few times. Other DNA sequences from this sample encode an identical CDR3 as well. The chain couples TRBV28 to TRBJ2-5; no definite D call. CDR1 MDHEN and CDR2 SYDVKM come from the germline V gene. The CDR3 has 13 residues. The V end was cut by 2 bases, the J end by 2 bases, with 6 bases between. The CDR3 region has the DNA TGTGCCAGCAGTTTAAGTGGGCAAGAGACCCAGTACTTC. The encoded protein is CASSLSGQETQYF.

The CDR3 loop is CASSTRTSGWGYNEQFF. CDR3 sequence (DNA): TGTGCCAGCAGCACACGGACTAGCGGCTGGGGATACAATGAGCAGTTCTTC. The chain is built from TRBV4-2 and TRBJ2-1; 10 nucleotides align to TRBD2. This CDR3 spans 17 amino acids. The junction had 11 bases not matched to a gene; V was cut back by 5 bases and J by 4 bases. Looked up from germline, CDR1 is LGHNA and CDR2 is YNFKEQ.

Details on this clone: Additional DNA sequences in this sample encode the identical CDR3. The chain is built from TRBV7-9 and TRBJ1-1, with TRBD1 identical over 7 bases. Trimming at V came to 5 bases and at J to 4 bases, leaving 10 bases not matched to a gene. This CDR3 contains 15 residues. CDR1 is SEHNR and CDR2 is FQNEAQ in the germline V gene (reference sequence). The CDR3 DNA reads as TGTGCCAGCAGCCTAGTGGGGGCAGGGGGCACTGAAGCTTTCTTT. Its translation: CASSLVGAGGTEAFF.

The gene calls are TRBV5-1 and TRBJ2-7; 8 bases align to TRBD1. V lost 4 bases and J lost 3; bases outside the gene matches: 3. The length of the CDR3 is 13 residues. Germline V gene data show CDR1 as SGHRS and CDR2 as YFSETQ. This CDR3 reads CASSPTGDYEQYF. The CDR3 nucleotides read TGCGCCAGCAGCCCGACAGGGGACTACGAGCAGTACTTC.

This chain connects TRBV28 to TRBJ1-1; 8 positions agree with TRBD1. The CDR3 extends over 15 amino acids. Germline V gene sequence: CDR1 MDHEN, CDR2 SYDVKM. V gave up 7 bases and J gave up 5 bases; unmatched junction bases: 12. DNA of the CDR3: TGTGCCAGCATCACGGTAGGCAGGGGGCAGACTGAAGCTTTCTTT. It is translated as CASITVGRGQTEAFF.

The chain has TRBV4-1 and TRBJ1-3; D gene uncertain. This CDR3 has 15 residues. CDR1 is MGHRA and CDR2 is YSYEKL in the germline V gene. The V end lost 6 bases, the J end lost 4 bases, and 16 bases lay between the germline ends. This CDR3 is CASRLFRGLGNTIYF. The CDR3 DNA follows: TGCGCCAGCAGGTTATTTCGCGGGCTCGGAAACACCATATATTTT.

This rearrangement joins TRBV9 to TRBJ1-1; D uncertain. There are 15 residues in the CDR3. The V gene's germline CDR1 is SGDLS and CDR2 YYNGEE. V lost 0 bases to trimming and J lost 4 bases, with 13 bases between them. The CDR3 DNA follows: TGTGCCAGCAGCGTAGAACCGGGGAGTGGCACTGAAGCTTTCTTT. It encodes CASSVEPGSGTEAFF.

The chain links TRBV14 to TRBJ2-1; D is undetermined. There are 16 residues in the CDR3. The V and J ends lost 0 bases and 3 bases respectively, with 12 bases between them. The germline V gene encodes CDR1 SGHDN and CDR2 FVKESK. CDR3 coding DNA: TGTGCCAGCAGCCAAGAGCCGGGTGGAAGCTACAATGAGCAGTTCTTC. Translation: CASSQEPGGSYNEQFF. Full variable domain (remainder filled in from reference TRBV14 and TRBJ2-1): EAGVTQFPSHSVIEKGQTVTLRCDPISGHDNLYWYRRVMGKEIKFLLHFVKESKQDESGMPNNRFLAERTGGTYSTLKVQPAELEDSGVYFCASSQEPGGSYNEQFFGPGTRLTVL.